This TCR beta chain was recorded in a study of cytomegalovirus exposure and HLA in healthy donors. In the study overall: Among the approximately 430 donors who were genotyped, over 70% fell in the genetic ancestry cluster that is associated with self-reported Caucasian donors.

General study points: Despite most TCR sequences being rare, some public TCRs occurred in many donors. A later analysis found most CMV-associated TCR beta chains apparently HLA-restricted. It has been reported that TCR beta sequences accurately predicted the HLA-A and HLA-B alleles of most subjects.

With 60 Vbeta and 13 Jbeta primers, the PCR was carried out. Libraries were prepared by immunoSEQ multiplex PCR; TCRdb keeps only in-frame clonotypes and omits some of them. The data hold 200,000 or so clones, with 82% observed a single time. As concerns this clone: Its matching antigen is unknown.

Deletions cut 7 bases from V and 5 bases from J, with 9 bases between. The CDR3 runs 11 residues. From germline, CDR1 is MNHEY and CDR2 SMNVEV (reference sequence). This TCR was sampled from a woman between 45 and 65 years old in good health and CMV-seropositive. The rearrangement joins TRBV27 to TRBJ2-7; the D gene is possibly TRBD1 (6 bases). Sequencing was done on a sample of PBMCs. CDR3 sequence reads: CASTQGNEQYF. The CDR3 DNA sequence: TGTGCCAGCACCCAGGGGAACGAGCAGTACTTC.